The text below deals with one T cell receptor (beta chain). Its target is unknown. Trimming left V 3 bases short and J 4 bases short, with 15 bases between. The germline V gene encodes CDR1 SGDLS and CDR2 YYNGEE. The CDR3 loop spans 15 amino acids. This record belongs to a study of radiotherapy plus CTLA-4 blockade in lung cancer. The overall study: Patients showed objective responses in over 15% of cases, and disease control was achieved by under 40%.

Study-level results: TCR clones originating in tumors grew in number in blood after radiotherapy plus ipilimumab.

Chemo-refractory metastatic non-small-cell lung cancer patients received focal radiation with ipilimumab CTLA-4 blockade. Data came from immunoSEQ multiplex PCR; TCRdb stores just in-frame clones and leaves some out. The sample includes tens of thousands of clones, roughly three quarters seen only once; the top ten take over 2.5%. The material was peripheral blood, obtained from a patient treated with radiotherapy plus ipilimumab. The sequence was collected from a human donor with non-small cell lung cancer whose response to radiotherapy plus ipilimumab could not be evaluated. The V call is TRBV9, the J call TRBJ2-3, with TRBD2 as a possible D gene (7 bases). CDR3 amino acids: CASSATRGRADTQYF. The CDR3 DNA is TGTGCCAGCAGCGCCACAAGGGGGAGGGCAGATACGCAGTATTTT.